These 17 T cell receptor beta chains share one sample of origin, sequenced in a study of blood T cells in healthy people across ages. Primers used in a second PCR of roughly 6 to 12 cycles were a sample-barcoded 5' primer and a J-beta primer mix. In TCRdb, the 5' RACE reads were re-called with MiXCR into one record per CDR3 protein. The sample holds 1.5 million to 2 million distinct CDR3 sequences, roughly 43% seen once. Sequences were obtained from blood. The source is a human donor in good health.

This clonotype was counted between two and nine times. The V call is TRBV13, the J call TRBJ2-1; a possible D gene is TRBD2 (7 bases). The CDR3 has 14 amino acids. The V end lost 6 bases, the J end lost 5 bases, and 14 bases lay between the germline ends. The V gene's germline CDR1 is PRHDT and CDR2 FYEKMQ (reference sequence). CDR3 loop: CASRAGGGHNEQFF. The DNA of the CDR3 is TGTGCCAGCAGGGCTGGCGGGGGCCACAATGAGCAGTTCTTC.

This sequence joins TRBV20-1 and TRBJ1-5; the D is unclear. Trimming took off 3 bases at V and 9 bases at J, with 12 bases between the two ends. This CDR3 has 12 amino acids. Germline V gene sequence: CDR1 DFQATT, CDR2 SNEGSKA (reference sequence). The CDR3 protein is CSASIGSRPQHF. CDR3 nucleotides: TGCAGTGCTAGTATAGGATCGCGGCCCCAGCATTTT.

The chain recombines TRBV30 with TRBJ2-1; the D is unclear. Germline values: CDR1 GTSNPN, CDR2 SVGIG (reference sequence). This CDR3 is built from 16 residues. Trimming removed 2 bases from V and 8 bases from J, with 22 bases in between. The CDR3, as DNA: TGTGCCTGGAGTAGCATACCCTCGACTCCTATCGATGAGCAGTTCTTC. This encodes CAWSSIPSTPIDEQFF.

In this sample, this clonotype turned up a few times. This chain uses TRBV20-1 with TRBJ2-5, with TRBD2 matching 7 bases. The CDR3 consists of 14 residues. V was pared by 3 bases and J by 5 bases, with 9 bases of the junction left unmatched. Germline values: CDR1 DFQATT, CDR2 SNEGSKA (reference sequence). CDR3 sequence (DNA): TGCAGTGCTAGCCCTAGCGGACCTACGGAGACCCAGTACTTC. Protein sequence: CSASPSGPTETQYF.

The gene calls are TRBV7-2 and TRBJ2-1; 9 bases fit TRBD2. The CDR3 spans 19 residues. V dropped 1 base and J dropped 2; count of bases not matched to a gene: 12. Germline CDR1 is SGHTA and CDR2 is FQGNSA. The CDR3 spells CASSLVDTGAGGPYNEQFF. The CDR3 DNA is TGTGCCAGCAGCTTAGTGGATACGGGTGCGGGGGGGCCCTACAATGAGCAGTTCTTC.

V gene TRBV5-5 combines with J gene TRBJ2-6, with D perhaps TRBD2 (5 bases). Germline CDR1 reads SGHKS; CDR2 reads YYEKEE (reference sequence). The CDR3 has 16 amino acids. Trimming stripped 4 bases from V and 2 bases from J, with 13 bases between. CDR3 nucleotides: TGTGCCAGCAGCCGGGGAATTATGACTGGGGCCAACGTCCTGACTTTC. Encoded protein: CASSRGIMTGANVLTF.

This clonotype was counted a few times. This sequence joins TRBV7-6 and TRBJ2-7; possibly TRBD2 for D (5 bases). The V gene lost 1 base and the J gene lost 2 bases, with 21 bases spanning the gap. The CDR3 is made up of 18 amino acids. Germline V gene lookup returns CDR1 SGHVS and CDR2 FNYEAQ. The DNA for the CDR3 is TGTGCCAGCAGCTTAGGGGCCCTATCTAGCAACTCCGCCTACGAGCAGTACTTC. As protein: CASSLGALSSNSAYEQYF. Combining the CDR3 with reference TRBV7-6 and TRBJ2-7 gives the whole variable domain GAGVSQSPRYKVTKRGQDVALRCDPISGHVSLYWYRQALGQGPEFLTYFNYEAQQDKSGLPNDRFSAERPEGSISTLTIQRTEQRDSAMYRCASSLGALSSNSAYEQYFGPGTRLTVT.

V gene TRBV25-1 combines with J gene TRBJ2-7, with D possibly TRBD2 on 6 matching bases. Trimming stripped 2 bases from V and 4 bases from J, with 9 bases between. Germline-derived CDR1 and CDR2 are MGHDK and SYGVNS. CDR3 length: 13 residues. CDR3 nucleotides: TGTGCCAGCAGTGAACGACTAGGATACGAGCAGTACTTC. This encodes CASSERLGYEQYF.

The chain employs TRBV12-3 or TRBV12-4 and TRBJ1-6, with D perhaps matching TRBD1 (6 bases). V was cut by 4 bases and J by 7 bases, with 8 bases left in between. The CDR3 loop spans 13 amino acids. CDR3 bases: TGTGCCAGCAGTTATACAGGGAATTCACCCCTCCACTTT. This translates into CASSYTGNSPLHF.

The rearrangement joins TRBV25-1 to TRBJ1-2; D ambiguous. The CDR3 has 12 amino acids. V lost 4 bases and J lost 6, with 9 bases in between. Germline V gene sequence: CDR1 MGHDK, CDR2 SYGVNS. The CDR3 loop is CASSGEGHGYTF. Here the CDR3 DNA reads TGTGCCAGCAGTGGAGAGGGCCATGGCTACACCTTC.

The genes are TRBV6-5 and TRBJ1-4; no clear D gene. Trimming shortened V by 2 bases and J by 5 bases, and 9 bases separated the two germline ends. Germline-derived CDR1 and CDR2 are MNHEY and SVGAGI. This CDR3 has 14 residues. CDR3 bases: TGTGCCAGCAGTTACGCCGAAGGAAATGAAAAACTGTTTTTT. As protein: CASSYAEGNEKLFF.

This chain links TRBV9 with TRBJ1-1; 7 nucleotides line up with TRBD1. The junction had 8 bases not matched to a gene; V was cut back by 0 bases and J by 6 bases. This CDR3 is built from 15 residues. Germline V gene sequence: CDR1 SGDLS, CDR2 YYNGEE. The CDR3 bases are TGTGCCAGCAGCGTAGATGACAGGGACGTTTCTGAAGCTTTCTTT. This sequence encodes CASSVDDRDVSEAFF.

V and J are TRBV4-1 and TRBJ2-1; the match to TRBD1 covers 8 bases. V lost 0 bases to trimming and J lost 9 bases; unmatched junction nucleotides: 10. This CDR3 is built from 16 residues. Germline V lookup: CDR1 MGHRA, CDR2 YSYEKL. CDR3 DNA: TGCGCCAGCAGCCAAGAAAGAGGTCAGGGGGCTGGTGAGCAGTTCTTC. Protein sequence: CASSQERGQGAGEQFF.

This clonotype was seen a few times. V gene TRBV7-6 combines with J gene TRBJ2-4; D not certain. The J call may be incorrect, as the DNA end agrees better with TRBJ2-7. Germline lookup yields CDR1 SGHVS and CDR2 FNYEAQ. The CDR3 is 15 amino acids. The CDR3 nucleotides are TGTGCCAGCAGCTTAGGTCCCCTTTCCGCCTACGAGCAGTACTTC. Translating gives CASSLGPLSAYEQYF.

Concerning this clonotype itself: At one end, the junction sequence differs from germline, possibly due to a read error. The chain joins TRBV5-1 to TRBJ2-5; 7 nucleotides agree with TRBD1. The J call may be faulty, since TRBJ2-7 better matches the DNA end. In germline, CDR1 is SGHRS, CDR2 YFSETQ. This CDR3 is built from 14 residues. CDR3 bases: TGCGCCAGCAGCTGGACAGGTCGGTCCTGCGAGCAGTACTTC. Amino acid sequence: CASSWTGRSCEQYF.

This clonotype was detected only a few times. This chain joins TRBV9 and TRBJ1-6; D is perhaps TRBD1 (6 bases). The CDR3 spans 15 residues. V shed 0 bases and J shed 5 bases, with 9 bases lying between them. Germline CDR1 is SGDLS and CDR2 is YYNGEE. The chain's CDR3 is CASSVATGNNSPLHF. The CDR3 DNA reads TGTGCCAGCAGCGTAGCTACAGGGAATAATTCACCCCTCCACTTT.

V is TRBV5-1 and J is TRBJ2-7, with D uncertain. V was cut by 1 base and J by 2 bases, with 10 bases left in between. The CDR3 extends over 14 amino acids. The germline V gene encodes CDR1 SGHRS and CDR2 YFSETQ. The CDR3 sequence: CASSLNGRTYEQYF. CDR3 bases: TGCGCCAGCAGCTTGAATGGGCGGACCTACGAGCAGTACTTC.